This T cell receptor (beta chain) was observed in a study of blood T cell repertoires in COVID-19. Study information: Whether acute or convalescent, the COVID-19 samples came from the United States, Italy and Spain.

Per the authors' pipeline: By means of reference gene primer amplification, nucleated cell counts were estimated. Profiling relied on immunoSEQ multiplex PCR, and the TCRdb table lists in-frame clones only, not all of them. D and trimming come from the DNA, and the V and J calls and clone size come from that table. The table has some 350,000 clones, more than 80% seen once. The V gene end was trimmed by 6 bases and the J gene end by 12 bases; junction bases not matched to a gene: 17. Per germline, CDR1 MDHEN and CDR2 SYDVKM. The CDR3 sequence is 16 residues long. Participants' own reports of clinical history determined their cohort assignment. Either two negative PCRs, clearance, or symptom resolution qualified Cohort 3 donors as recovered.

The TCR comes from a young man who had recovered from COVID-19. The chain has TRBV28 and TRBJ1-6; 7 positions match TRBD1. The sample taken for sequencing was PBMCs or T cells enriched from blood (not recorded which). CDR3 bases: TGTGCCAGCAGCTTGGCGGGGACAGTGGGAAGCGTACCCCTCCACTTT. It codes for CASSLAGTVGSVPLHF. The full variable domain, with the rest looked up from reference TRBV28 and TRBJ1-6, is DVKVTQSSRYLVKRTGEKVFLECVQDMDHENMFWYRQDPGLGLRLIYFSYDVKMKEKGDIPEGYSVSREKKERFSLILESASTNQTSMYLCASSLAGTVGSVPLHFGNGTRLTVT.